This entry is about one TCR beta chain. The sample belongs to a study of T cell changes during pregnancy in multiple sclerosis. Trimming removed 4 bases from V and 0 bases from J, with 7 bases in between. CDR1 and CDR2 from the germline V gene are SGHRS and YFSETQ. The CDR3 sequence is 13 residues long. TCRdb keeps only in-frame clones here, not all; method: immunoSEQ multiplex PCR. In the table there are about 70,000 clones, 85% to 95% of which are singletons. Sequencing used CD4+ T cells from peripheral blood mononuclear cells, obtained after pregnancy. The sequence derives from a female donor with multiple sclerosis, enrolled in a pregnancy study. The chain has TRBV5-1 and TRBJ1-1, with D possibly TRBD1 on 5 matching bases. CDR3 sequence (DNA): TGCGCCAGCAGCCAGACAGTGAACACTGAAGCTTTCTTT. Translating gives CASSQTVNTEAFF.